The entry that follows covers one T cell receptor (beta chain) sequence. The entry originates in a study of T-cell reconstitution after alpha-beta-depleted transplantation in children. Preparation of the TCRbeta library involved a method that used unique molecular identifiers. TCRdb analysed the PCR reads with MiXCR anew, one entry per CDR3 protein. Of about 400,000 distinct CDR3 sequences in the sample, less than 15% were seen once. Trimming pared 3 bases from V and 0 bases from J, leaving 19 bases between. The germline V gene encodes CDR1 MGHDK and CDR2 SYGVNS. The CDR3 extends over 18 amino acids. The clonotype comes from a human donor who donated a stem cell graft to a child with Fanconi anemia. The rearrangement joins TRBV25-1 to TRBJ2-3; possibly TRBD1 for D (5 bases). The sample here was PBMCs, taken from the stem cell graft. The CDR3 DNA sequence: TGTGCCAGCAGTGATTATAAATTACAGGAGTCCAGCACAGATACGCAGTATTTT. It encodes CASSDYKLQESSTDTQYF.